Detailed here is one T cell receptor beta chain. Data came from immunoSEQ multiplex PCR; TCRdb stores just in-frame clones and leaves some out. The table lists fewer than 85,000 clones, 88% of them singletons. This entry comes from a study of OX40 agonist ivuxolimab in advanced cancers. Germline V gene lookup returns CDR1 SGHVS and CDR2 FQNEAQ. The CDR3 totals 16 residues. Trimming shortened V by 5 bases and J by 9 bases, and 22 bases separated the two germline ends. The sequence was obtained from an adult with an advanced solid tumor such as melanoma, head and neck, liver or kidney cancer. Source: CD4+ or CD8+ T cells sorted from blood, taken in a trial of the OX40 agonist ivuxolimab. V is TRBV7-8 and J is TRBJ2-2; perhaps D is TRBD1 or TRBD2 (5 bases each). The CDR3 DNA reads TGTGCCAGCAGCATTCTCCGGGACCCTTTTAAGAGGGAGCTGTTTTTT. This sequence encodes CASSILRDPFKRELFF.